This TCR beta chain is drawn from a study of CD8+ T cells in alopecia areata. Study background: Treated patients were dosed with oral tofacitinib, taking 5 to 10 mg twice daily. Findings of the study overall: Many expanded lesional clones persisted in scalp and blood during tofacitinib.

Note on this clone: Antigen: not known.

This CDR3 has 13 amino acids. Looked up from germline, CDR1 is SNHLY and CDR2 is FYNNEI. The V and J ends lost 2 bases and 1 base respectively, with 5 bases between them. Following RNA extraction, reverse transcription yielded cDNA that acted as the sequencing template. The table came from immunoSEQ multiplex PCR; TCRdb's copy has only in-frame clones and leaves some out. The repertoire includes some 190,000 clones, about 47% of them detected once, and around 10% sits in the top ten. Documented treatment: oral pan-JAK inhibitor, 5-10 mg twice daily. Sorting of PBMCs yielded the CD4+ and CD8+ T cells. This clonotype was obtained from a human donor with alopecia areata. The specimen comprised CD8+ T cells sorted from blood, sampled around week 54, from a patient treated with tofacitinib. V usage is TRBV2 and J usage is TRBJ2-5, with D unresolved. The CDR3 loop is CASSEFSQETQYF. CDR3 nucleotide sequence: TGTGCCAGCAGTGAATTCAGCCAAGAGACCCAGTACTTC.